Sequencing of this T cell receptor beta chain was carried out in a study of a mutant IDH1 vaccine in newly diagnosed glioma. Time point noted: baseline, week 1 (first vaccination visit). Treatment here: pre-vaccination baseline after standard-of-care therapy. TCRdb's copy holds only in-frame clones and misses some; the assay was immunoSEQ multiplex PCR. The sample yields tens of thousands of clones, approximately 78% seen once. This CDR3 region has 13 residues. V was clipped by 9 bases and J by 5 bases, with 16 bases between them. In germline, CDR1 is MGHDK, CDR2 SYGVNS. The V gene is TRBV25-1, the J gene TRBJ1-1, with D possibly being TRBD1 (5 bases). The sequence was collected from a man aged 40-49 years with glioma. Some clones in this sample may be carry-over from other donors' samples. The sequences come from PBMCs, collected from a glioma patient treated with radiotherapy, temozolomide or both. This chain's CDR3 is CASGERGWTEAFF. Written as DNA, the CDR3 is TGTGCCAGTGGTGAGAGGGGATGGACTGAAGCTTTCTTT. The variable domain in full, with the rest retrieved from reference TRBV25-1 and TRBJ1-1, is EADIYQTPRYLVIGTGKKITLECSQTMGHDKMYWYQQDPGMELHLIHYSYGVNSTEKGDLSSESTVSRIRTEHFPLTLESARPSHTSQYLCASGERGWTEAFFGQGTRLTVV.